The TCR beta chain under discussion was sequenced for a study of T cells after yellow fever vaccination. Regarding the study as a whole: Post-booster samples contained most primary-vaccination clones (around 95% CD4, around 89% CD8).

CDR3 length: 14 amino acids. V lost 1 base to trimming and J lost 1 base, with 7 bases between them. Germline lookup yields CDR1 LGHDT and CDR2 YNNKEL (reference sequence). They built TCR cDNA with 5'RACE template switching, a step that put in a universal primer site and UMIs. TCRdb itself ran the 5' RACE reads through MiXCR, one entry per CDR3 protein. Among around 340,000 distinct CDR3 sequences listed, approximately 12% were seen once. This clonotype was seen repeatedly, ten times or more. Its cognate antigen is unknown. The sequencing used CD4+ T cells sorted from PBMCs, collected 15 days after the yellow fever booster vaccination. The chain joins TRBV3-1 to TRBJ2-5; maybe TRBD2 (6 bases). The clonotype originates from a man aged 18 to 35 who received the YFV17D yellow fever vaccine. Written as DNA, the CDR3 is TGTGCCAGCAGCCAAGCGGGGGTCCAAGAGACCCAGTACTTC. Translating it yields CASSQAGVQETQYF.